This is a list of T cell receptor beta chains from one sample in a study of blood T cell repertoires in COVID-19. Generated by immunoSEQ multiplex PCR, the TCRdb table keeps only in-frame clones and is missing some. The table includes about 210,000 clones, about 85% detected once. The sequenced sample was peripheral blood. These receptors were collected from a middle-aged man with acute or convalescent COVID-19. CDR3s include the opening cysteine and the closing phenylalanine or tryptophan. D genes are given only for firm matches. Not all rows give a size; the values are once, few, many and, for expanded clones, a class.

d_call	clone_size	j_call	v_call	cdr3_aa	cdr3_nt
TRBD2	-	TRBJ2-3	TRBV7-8	CASGLAGGDTQYF	TGTGCCAGCGGCCTAGCGGGAGGGGATACGCAGTATTTT
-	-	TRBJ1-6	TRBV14	CASSQRYGALGSSYNSPLHF	TGTGCCAGCAGCCAACGTTACGGGGCCCTCGGGAGCTCCTATAATTCACCCCTCCACTTT
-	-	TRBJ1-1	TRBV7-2	CASSFQGQVDTEAFF	TGTGCCAGCAGCTTCCAGGGTCAGGTGGACACTGAAGCTTTCTTT
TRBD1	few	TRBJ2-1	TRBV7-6	CASSFGTGDNEQFF	TGTGCCAGCAGCTTCGGGACAGGGGACAATGAGCAGTTCTTC
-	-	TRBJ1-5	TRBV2	CASSQERGSNQPQHF	TGTGCCAGCAGCCAAGAAAGAGGTAGCAATCAGCCCCAGCATTTT
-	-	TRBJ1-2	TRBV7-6	CASSVLQGWGGYTF	TGTGCCAGCAGCGTCCTACAGGGTTGGGGCGGCTACACCTTC
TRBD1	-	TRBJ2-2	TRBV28	CASSLPGQGRAGELFF	TGTGCCAGCAGTTTGCCGGGACAGGGAAGGGCCGGGGAGCTGTTTTTT
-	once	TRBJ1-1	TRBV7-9	CASSATLGGNTEAFF	TGTGCCAGCAGCGCTACCCTGGGAGGGAACACTGAAGCTTTCTTT
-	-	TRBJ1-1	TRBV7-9	CASSQTNTEAFF	TGTGCCAGCAGCCAGACTAACACTGAAGCTTTCTTT
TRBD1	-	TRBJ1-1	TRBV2	CASSEPGQGAPRDEAFF	TGTGCCAGCAGTGAACCGGGACAGGGGGCGCCCCGGGATGAAGCTTTCTTT
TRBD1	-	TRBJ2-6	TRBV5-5	CASSLGEQGTGANVLTF	TGTGCCAGCAGCTTGGGGGAACAGGGGACTGGGGCCAACGTCCTGACTTTC
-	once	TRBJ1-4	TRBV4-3	CASSQQLGGALGEKLFF	TGCGCCAGCAGCCAGCAATTAGGGGGGGCCTTAGGTGAAAAACTGTTTTTT
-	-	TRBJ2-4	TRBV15	CATSGRLGGWEIGAKNIQYF	TGTGCCACCAGCGGTCGACTGGGGGGATGGGAAATAGGGGCCAAAAACATTCAGTACTTC